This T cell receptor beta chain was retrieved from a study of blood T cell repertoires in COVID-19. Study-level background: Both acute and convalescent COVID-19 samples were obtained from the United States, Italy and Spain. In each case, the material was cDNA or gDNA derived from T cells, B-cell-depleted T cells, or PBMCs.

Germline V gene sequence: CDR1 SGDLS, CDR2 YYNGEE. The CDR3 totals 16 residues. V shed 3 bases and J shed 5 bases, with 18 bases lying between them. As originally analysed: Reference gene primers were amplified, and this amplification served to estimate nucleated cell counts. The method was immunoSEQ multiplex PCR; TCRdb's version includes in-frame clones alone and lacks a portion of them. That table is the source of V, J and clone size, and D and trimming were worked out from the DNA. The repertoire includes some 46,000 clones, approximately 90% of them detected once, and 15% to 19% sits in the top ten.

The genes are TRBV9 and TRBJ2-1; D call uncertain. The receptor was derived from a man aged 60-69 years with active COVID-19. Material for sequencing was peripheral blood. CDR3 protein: CASSAQLPPVDNEQFF. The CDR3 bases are TGTGCCAGCAGCGCCCAATTACCGCCGGTTGACAATGAGCAGTTCTTC.